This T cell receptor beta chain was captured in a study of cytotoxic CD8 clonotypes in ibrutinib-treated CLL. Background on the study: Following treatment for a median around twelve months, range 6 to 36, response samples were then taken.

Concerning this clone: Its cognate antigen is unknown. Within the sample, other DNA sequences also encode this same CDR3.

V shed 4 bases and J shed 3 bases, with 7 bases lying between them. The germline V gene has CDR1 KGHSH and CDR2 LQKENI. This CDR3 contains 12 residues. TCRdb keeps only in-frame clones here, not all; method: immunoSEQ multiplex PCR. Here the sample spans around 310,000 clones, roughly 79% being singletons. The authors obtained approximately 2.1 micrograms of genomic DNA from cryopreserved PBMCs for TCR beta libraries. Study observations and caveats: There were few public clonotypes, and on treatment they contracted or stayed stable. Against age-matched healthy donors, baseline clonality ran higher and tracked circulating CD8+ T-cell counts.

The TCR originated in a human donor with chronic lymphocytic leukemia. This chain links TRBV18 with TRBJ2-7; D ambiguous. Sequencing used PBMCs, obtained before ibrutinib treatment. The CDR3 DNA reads TGTGCCAGCTCACGCGATTACTACGAGCAGTACTTC. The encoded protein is CASSRDYYEQYF.